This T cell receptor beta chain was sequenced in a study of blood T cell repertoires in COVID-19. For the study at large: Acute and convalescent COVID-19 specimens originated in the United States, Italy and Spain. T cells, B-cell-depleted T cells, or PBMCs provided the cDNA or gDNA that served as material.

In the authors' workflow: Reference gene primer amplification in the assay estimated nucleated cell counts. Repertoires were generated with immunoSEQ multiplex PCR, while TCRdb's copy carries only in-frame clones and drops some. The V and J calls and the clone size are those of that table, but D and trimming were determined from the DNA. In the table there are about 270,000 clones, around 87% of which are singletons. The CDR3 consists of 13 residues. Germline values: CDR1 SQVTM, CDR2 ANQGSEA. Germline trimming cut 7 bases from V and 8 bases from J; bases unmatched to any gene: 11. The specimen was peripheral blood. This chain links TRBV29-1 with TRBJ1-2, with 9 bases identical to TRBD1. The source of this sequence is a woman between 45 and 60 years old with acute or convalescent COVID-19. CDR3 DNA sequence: TGCAGCGCGTGGGACAGGGAGGTTTACGGCTACACCTTC. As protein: CSAWDREVYGYTF.